One T cell receptor beta chain is described in this entry. These data belong to a study of shared clonotypes between healthy human individuals. The wider study: Contributing individuals were two females and three males aged 18 to 49.

Profiled with immunoSEQ multiplex PCR; TCRdb holds only in-frame clones, not every one. The sample contains hundreds of thousands of clones, around 81% of which appear only once. CDR3 size: 14 residues. V was pared by 0 bases and J by 9 bases, with 15 bases between. Source material: PBMCs. The sequence was collected from a woman between 40 and 55 years old in good health. Some clones in this sample may be carry-over from other donors' samples. V gene TRBV23-1 combines with J gene TRBJ2-7; D unresolved. TRBV23-1 is given ORF status, its function remaining uncertain. The CDR3 loop is CASSQSWRQPGQYF. The CDR3 nucleotides read TGCGCCAGCAGTCAATCCTGGCGACAACCTGGGCAGTACTTC.